In its sample, the clone carrying this T cell receptor (beta chain) was seen a few times. Its specificity is unknown. Trimming took 1 base from V and 3 from J, leaving 13 bases between them. The CDR3 length is 16 residues. CDR1 and CDR2 from the germline V gene are SEHNR and FQNEAQ (reference sequence). The data originate from a study of T cell repertoires in cytomegalovirus infection. Looking at the study overall: As its CMV epitopes, the study selected recently identified HLA-C-restricted and well-studied HLA-B-restricted targets. It can be stated that public TCR beta signatures indicated CMV infection as well as a matching HLA type. Study-level points and caveats: The cumulative frequency of public TCR beta families distinguished individuals who carried CMV together with the relevant HLA. It was HLA-C-restricted CMV-specific TCR beta clonotypes that dominated the response ex vivo.

MiXCR, applied by TCRdb to the reads, yields one record per CDR3 protein. The repertoire holds over 100,000 distinct CDR3 sequences, about 28% seen once, with roughly 81% in the top ten. The sequence derives from a human donor in good health (CMV status not recorded). Some clones in this sample may be carry-over from other donors' samples. This chain links TRBV7-9 with TRBJ2-1; D perhaps matches TRBD1 (5 bases). Material: CD8+ T cells from cultured PBMCs, obtained from culture after CMV antigen stimulation. CDR3 protein: CASSLVGQGFYNEQFF. CDR3 sequence (DNA): TGTGCCAGCAGCTTAGTAGGGCAGGGCTTCTACAATGAGCAGTTCTTC.